This T cell receptor beta chain is from a study of cytomegalovirus exposure and HLA in healthy donors. Study details: The 90 to 150 validation repertoires, a later analysis reported, used the same platform as the 700 or so repertoires from the first cohort. Study-level findings and limits: Later, an analysis found that TCR clusters from the first cohort tended to co-occur in the roughly 120 validation repertoires. Cytomegalovirus-associated status was assigned to some 160 TCR beta chains.

Details on this clone: The antigen is unknown.

This table comes from immunoSEQ multiplex PCR, and its TCRdb copy is limited to in-frame clones, with some not included. The sample includes approximately 200,000 clones, about 93% of them seen just once. V gave up 4 bases and J gave up 9 bases, with 20 bases separating them. Germline loops: CDR1 SGHRS, CDR2 YFSETQ. This CDR3 spans 15 amino acids. The sequenced material came from PBMCs. This clonotype originated in a woman between 18 and 29 years old in good health and CMV-seronegative. This sequence joins TRBV5-1 and TRBJ1-5; perhaps TRBD1 as D (6 bases). The CDR3 DNA follows: TGCGCCAGCAGCCCGGGGGGCGGTTCGGGGTCGCCCCAGCATTTT. Its protein product is CASSPGGGSGSPQHF.